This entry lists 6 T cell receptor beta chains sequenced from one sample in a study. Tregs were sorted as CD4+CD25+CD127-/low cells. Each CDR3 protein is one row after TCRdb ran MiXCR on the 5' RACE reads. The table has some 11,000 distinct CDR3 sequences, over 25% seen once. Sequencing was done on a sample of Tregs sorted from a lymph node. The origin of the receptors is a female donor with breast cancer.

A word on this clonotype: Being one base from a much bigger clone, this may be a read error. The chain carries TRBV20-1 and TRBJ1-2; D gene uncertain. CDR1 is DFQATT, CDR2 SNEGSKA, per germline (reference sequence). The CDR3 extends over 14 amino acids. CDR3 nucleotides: TGCAGTGCTAGGGCCGGACTGACCGACTATGGCCACACCTTC. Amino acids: CSARAGLTDYGHTF.

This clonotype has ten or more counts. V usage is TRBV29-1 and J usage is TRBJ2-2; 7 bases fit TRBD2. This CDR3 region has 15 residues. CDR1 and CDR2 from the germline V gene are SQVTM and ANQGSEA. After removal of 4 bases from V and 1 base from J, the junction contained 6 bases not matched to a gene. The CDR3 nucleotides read TGCAGCGTTGTGGGCGGCGGGGGGAACACCGGGGAGCTGTTTTTT. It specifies CSVVGGGGNTGELFF.

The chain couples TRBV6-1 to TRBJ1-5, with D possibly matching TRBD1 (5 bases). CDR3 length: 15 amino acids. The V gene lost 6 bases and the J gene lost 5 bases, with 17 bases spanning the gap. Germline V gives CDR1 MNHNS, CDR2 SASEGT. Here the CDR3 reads CASRAGTMSDQPQHF. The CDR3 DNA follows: TGTGCCAGCAGAGCCGGGACGATGAGCGATCAGCCCCAGCATTTT.

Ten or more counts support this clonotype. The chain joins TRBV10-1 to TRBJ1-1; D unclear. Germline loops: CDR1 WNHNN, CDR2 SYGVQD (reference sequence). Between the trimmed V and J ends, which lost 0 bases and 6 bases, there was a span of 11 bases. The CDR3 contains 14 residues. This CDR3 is CASSESIVTAEAFF. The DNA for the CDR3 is TGCGCCAGCAGTGAGTCGATTGTCACGGCTGAAGCTTTCTTT.

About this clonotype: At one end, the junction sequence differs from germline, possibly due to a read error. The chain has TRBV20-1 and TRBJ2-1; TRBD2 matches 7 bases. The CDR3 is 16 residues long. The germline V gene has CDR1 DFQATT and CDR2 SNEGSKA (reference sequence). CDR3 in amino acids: CGARDGLAEPYNERFF. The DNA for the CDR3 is TGCGGTGCTAGAGATGGGCTAGCGGAACCCTACAATGAGCGGTTCTTC.

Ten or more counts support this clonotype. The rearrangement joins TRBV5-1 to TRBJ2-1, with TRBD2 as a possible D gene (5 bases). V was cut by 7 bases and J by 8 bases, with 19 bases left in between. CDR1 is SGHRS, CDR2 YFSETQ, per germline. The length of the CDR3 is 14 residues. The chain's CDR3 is CASLPFGPGDEQFF. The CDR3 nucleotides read TGCGCCAGCCTCCCTTTTGGACCCGGGGATGAGCAGTTCTTC. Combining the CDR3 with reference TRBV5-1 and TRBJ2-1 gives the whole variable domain KAGVTQTPRYLIKTRGQQVTLSCSPISGHRSVSWYQQTPGQGLQFLFEYFSETQRNKGNFPGRFSGRQFSNSRSEMNVSTLELGDSALYLCASLPFGPGDEQFFGPGTRLTVL.